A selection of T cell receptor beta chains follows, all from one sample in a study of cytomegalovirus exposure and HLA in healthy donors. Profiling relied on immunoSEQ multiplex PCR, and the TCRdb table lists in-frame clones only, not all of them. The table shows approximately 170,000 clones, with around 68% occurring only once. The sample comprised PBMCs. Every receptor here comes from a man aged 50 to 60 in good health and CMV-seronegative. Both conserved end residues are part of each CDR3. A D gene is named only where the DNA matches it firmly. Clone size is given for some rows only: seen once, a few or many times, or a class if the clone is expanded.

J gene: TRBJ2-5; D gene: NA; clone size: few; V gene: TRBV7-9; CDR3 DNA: TGTGCCAGCAGCTTCGCGGGGGCGGAGACCCAGTACTTC; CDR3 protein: CASSFAGAETQYF
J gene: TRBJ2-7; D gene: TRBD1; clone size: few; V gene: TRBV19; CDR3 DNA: TGTGCCAGTAGTGTTACCCCCGGGACAGACCCCTACGAGCAGTACTTC; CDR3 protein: CASSVTPGTDPYEQYF
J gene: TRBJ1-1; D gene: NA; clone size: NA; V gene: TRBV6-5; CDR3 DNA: TGTGCCAGCAGATTGTTGGGGCAGAACACTGAAGCTTTCTTT; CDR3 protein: CASRLLGQNTEAFF
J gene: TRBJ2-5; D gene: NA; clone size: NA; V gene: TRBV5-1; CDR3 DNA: TGCGCCAGCAGCTTGGTGGGGCGAAGGGAGACCCAGTACTTC; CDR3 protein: CASSLVGRRETQYF
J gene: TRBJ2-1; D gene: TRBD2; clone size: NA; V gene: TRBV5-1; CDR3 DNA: TGCGCCAGCAGCTTGGGACTAGCGGGGGCTCACAATGAGCAGTTCTTC; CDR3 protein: CASSLGLAGAHNEQFF
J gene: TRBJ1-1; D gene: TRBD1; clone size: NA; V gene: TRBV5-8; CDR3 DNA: TGTGCCAGCAGCTTGGGGGGACAGGGCTACACTGAAGCTTTCTTT; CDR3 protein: CASSLGGQGYTEAFF
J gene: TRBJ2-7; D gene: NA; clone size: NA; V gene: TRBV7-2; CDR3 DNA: TGTGCCAGCAGCGGACGGACAAAACCTTCCTACGAGCAGTACTTC; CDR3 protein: CASSGRTKPSYEQYF
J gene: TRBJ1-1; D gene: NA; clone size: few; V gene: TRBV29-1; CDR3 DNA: TGCAGCGTTGAGCAGGGTGGAAGAGCTTTCTTT; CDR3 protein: CSVEQGGRAFF
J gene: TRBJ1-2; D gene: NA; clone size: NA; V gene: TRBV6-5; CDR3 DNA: TGTGCCAGCAGTACCCCACAGGGCTATGGCTACACCTTC; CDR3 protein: CASSTPQGYGYTF
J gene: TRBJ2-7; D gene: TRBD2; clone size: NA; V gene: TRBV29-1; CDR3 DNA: TGCAGCGTTGAGGGGGGGAACTCCTACGAGCAGTACTTC; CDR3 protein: CSVEGGNSYEQYF
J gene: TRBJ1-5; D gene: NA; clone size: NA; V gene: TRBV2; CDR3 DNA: TGTGCCAGCAGTGAGGGGGATTGGGGGGGTCAGCCCCAGCATTTT; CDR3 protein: CASSEGDWGGQPQHF
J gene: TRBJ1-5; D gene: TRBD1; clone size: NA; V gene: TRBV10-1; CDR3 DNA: TGCGCCAGCGTATCTGACAGGGCCCTTTATCAGCCCCAGCATTTT; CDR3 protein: CASVSDRALYQPQHF
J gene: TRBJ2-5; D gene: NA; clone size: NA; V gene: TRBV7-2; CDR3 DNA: TGTGCCAGCAACAAGGGTGCGGGTCAAGAGACCCAGTACTTC; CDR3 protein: CASNKGAGQETQYF
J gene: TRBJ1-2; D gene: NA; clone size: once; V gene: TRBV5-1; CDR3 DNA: TGCGCCAGCAGCAATACAGGATCCTATGGCTACACCTTC; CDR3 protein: CASSNTGSYGYTF
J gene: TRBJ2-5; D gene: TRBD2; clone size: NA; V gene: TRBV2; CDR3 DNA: TGTGCCAGCAGTGTCATGCCTAGCGGGGAGGAGACCCAGTACTTC; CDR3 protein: CASSVMPSGEETQYF
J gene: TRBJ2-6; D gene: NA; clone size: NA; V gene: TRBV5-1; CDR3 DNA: TGCGCCAGCAGCTTGAGCGAACTTGGAGGGGCCGGGGCCAACGTCCTGACTTTC; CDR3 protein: CASSLSELGGAGANVLTF
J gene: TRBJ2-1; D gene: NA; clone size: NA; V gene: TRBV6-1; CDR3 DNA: TGTGCCAGCAGTGTGCTGGGGGGGCTCGATGAGCAGTTCTTC; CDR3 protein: CASSVLGGLDEQFF
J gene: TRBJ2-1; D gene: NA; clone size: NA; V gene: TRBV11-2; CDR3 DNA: TGTGCCAGCAGCTTAGATGACCGGGGGGCGGGATACAATGAGCAGTTCTTC; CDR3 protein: CASSLDDRGAGYNEQFF
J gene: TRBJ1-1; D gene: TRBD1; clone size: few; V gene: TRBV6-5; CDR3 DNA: TGTGCCAGCAGTGAGGGGGCAGCGAACACTGAAGCTTTCTTT; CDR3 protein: CASSEGAANTEAFF
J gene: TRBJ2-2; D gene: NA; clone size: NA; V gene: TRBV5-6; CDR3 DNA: TGTGCCAGCAGCCTTCGGTATGACGGGGAGCTGTTTTTT; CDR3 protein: CASSLRYDGELFF
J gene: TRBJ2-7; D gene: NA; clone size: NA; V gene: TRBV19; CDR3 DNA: TGTGCCAGTAGCCCCGAATACAGGGGAGGCTGGGACGAGCAGTACTTC; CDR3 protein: CASSPEYRGGWDEQYF
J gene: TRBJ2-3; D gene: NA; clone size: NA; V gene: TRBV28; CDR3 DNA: TGTGCCAGCAGTTTAGCGTCCCCAGATACGCAGTATTTT; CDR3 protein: CASSLASPDTQYF
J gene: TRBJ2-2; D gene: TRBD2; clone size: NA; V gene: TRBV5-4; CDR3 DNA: TGTGCCAGCAGCTTGGCACTAGCGGGGAACACCGGGGAGCTGTTTTTT; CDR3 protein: CASSLALAGNTGELFF
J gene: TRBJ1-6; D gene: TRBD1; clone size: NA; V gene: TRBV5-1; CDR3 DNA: TGCGCCAGCAGCCACTGGACAGGAGGGATTAACTCACCCCTCCACTTT; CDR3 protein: CASSHWTGGINSPLHF
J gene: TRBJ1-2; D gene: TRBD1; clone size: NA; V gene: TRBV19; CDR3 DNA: TGTGCCAGTAGAAGAGGGACAGGGTCGGGTGGCTACACCTTC; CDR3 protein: CASRRGTGSGGYTF
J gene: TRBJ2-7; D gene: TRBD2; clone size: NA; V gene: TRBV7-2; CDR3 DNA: TGTGCCAGCAGCCTCGGACTAGCGGAGCAGTACTTC; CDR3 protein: CASSLGLAEQYF
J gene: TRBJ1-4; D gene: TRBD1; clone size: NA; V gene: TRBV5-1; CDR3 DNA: TGCGCCAGCAGCTTACCCACAGGGGCAACTAATGAAAAACTGTTTTTT; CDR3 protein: CASSLPTGATNEKLFF
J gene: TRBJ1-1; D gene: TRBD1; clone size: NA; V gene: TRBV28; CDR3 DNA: TGTGCCAGCAGTTTAAGGACAGGTCATGAAGCTTTCTTT; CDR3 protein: CASSLRTGHEAFF
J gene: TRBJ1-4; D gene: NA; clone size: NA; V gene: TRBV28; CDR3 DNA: TGTGCCAGCAGTTTAATAGGGGCTGCAACTAATGAAAAACTGTTTTTT; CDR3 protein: CASSLIGAATNEKLFF
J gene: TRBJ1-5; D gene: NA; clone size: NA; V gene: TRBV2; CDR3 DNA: TGTGCCAGCAATCAACACCTGAGCAATCAGCCCCAGCATTTT; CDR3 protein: CASNQHLSNQPQHF
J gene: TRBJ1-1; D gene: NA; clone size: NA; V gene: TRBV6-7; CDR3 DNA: TGTGCCAGCAGCCCGCCAGGCAGGGTTGGAACTGAAGCTTTCTTT; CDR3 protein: CASSPPGRVGTEAFF
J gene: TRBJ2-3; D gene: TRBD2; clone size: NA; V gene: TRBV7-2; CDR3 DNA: TGTGCCAGCAGCAAGCGACTAGCGGGGGCTAGCACAGATACGCAGTATTTT; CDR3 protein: CASSKRLAGASTDTQYF
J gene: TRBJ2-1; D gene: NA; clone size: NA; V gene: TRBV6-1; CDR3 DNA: TGTGCCAGCAGTGAAGCCCTAGGGGCGTACAATGAGCAGTTCTTC; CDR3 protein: CASSEALGAYNEQFF